Listed here are 15 T cell receptor beta chains from one sample, sequenced in a study of blood T cell repertoires in COVID-19. The data were produced by immunoSEQ multiplex PCR, yet TCRdb's version contains in-frame clones alone and is incomplete. The table includes approximately 110,000 clones, over 80% detected once. Material for sequencing was peripheral blood. The receptor source for this set is a woman in her 70s with acute or convalescent COVID-19.

V and J are TRBV25-1 and TRBJ2-3; 7 nucleotides line up with TRBD2. Germline CDR1 reads MGHDK; CDR2 reads SYGVNS. With 6 bases clipped from V and 5 bases from J, the junction kept 8 bases outside the gene matches. The CDR3 length is 14 residues. CDR3 bases: TGTGCCAGCAGGATGGGCGGGAGAGGAGATACGCAGTATTTT. It specifies CASRMGGRGDTQYF.

The CDR3 DNA reads as TGTGCCAGCAGCCAAGAAATAGAGCAGGGCTACGAGCAGTACTTC. Its protein product is CASSQEIEQGYEQYF. The V gene is TRBV4-2, the J gene TRBJ2-7; a possible D gene is TRBD1 (5 bases). This CDR3 contains 15 residues. CDR1 and CDR2 (germline): LGHNA, YNFKEQ. V dropped 0 bases and J dropped 3 bases, with 12 bases sitting between them.

This clone was seen a few times. The chain links TRBV9 to TRBJ2-3; 7 bases agree with TRBD2. This CDR3 comprises 15 residues. Germline-derived CDR1 and CDR2 are SGDLS and YYNGEE. Losses at the gene ends were 1 base for V and 1 base for J; bases not matched to a gene: 3. The CDR3 bases are TGTGCCAGCAGCGTACGGCTAGCGGGCACAGATACGCAGTATTTT. This codes for CASSVRLAGTDTQYF. Together with reference TRBV9 and TRBJ2-3, the CDR3 gives the full variable domain: DSGVTQTPKHLITATGQRVTLRCSPRSGDLSVYWYQQSLDQGLQFLIQYYNGEERAKGNILERFSAQQFPDLHSELNLSSLELGDSALYFCASSVRLAGTDTQYFGPGTRLTVL.

The V gene is TRBV19, the J gene TRBJ1-2, with D unresolved. Germline-derived CDR1 and CDR2 are LNHDA and SQIVND (reference sequence). This CDR3 contains 12 residues. Trimming took 3 bases from V and 4 from J, leaving 6 bases between them. CDR3 sequence (DNA): TGTGCCAGTAGTATGCGGGTCTATGGCTACACCTTC. Residues: CASSMRVYGYTF.

The chain employs TRBV5-6 and TRBJ2-4; 8 nucleotides match TRBD2. Germline values: CDR1 SGHDT, CDR2 YYEEEE. This CDR3 spans 16 amino acids. Trimming cost V 4 bases and J 6 bases; bases outside gene matches: 12. The CDR3 coding sequence is TGTGCCAGCAGCCCAAGGAGGGCGGGGGGCTCAAACATTCAGTACTTC. It translates to CASSPRRAGGSNIQYF.

This rearrangement joins TRBV30 to TRBJ2-3; D is undetermined. Trimming removed 5 bases at V and 5 bases at J, with 8 bases between. Germline CDR1 and CDR2: GTSNPN and SVGIG (reference sequence). This CDR3 region has 11 residues. DNA of the CDR3: TGTGCCTGGGGGGTCGGAGATACGCAGTATTTT. It translates to CAWGVGDTQYF.

V is TRBV7-8 and J is TRBJ2-7; possibly TRBD2 for D (6 bases). Germline CDR1 SGHVS, CDR2 FQNEAQ. V lost 5 bases and J 2 bases, leaving 16 bases between the germline ends. CDR3 length: 15 residues. The CDR3 loop is CASSPLAGLTYEQYF. CDR3 in DNA: TGTGCCAGCAGCCCCCTTGCGGGATTAACCTACGAGCAGTACTTC.

The chain links TRBV2 to TRBJ1-1, with D hard to call. Germline V lookup: CDR1 SNHLY, CDR2 FYNNEI. The length of the CDR3 is 13 residues. The ends were cut back, 4 bases at V and 1 base at J, with 7 bases in the middle. The CDR3 coding sequence is TGTGCCAGCAGTGCAAGACAGAACACTGAAGCTTTCTTT. Residues: CASSARQNTEAFF.

The J gene is TRBJ1-6, the V gene TRBV2; TRBD1 is a possible D gene (6 bases). Looked up from germline, CDR1 is SNHLY and CDR2 is FYNNEI. CDR3 length equals 14 residues. Trimming took 7 bases from V and 9 from J, leaving 16 bases between them. The CDR3: CASKGGHGSSPLHF. The CDR3 DNA follows: TGTGCCAGCAAGGGGGGGCATGGAAGTTCACCCCTCCACTTT.

There are a few counts of this clone. This chain links TRBV4-2 with TRBJ2-2; tentatively, D is TRBD2 (7 bases). Germline values: CDR1 LGHNA, CDR2 YNFKEQ. The germline V and J ends were trimmed by 4 bases and 1 base, with 13 bases remaining between them. There are 16 residues in the CDR3. This CDR3 is CASSRGGGRNTGELFF. Written as DNA, the CDR3 is TGTGCCAGCAGCCGAGGGGGAGGGAGGAACACCGGGGAGCTGTTTTTT.

This clone appeared a single time. The chain links TRBV5-3 to TRBJ1-3; 7 nucleotides align to TRBD1. TRBV5-3 is an ORF for which the function is uncertain. V lost 4 bases to trimming and J lost 4 bases; unmatched junction nucleotides: 5. This CDR3 is 14 amino acids long. CDR3 in DNA: TGTGCCAGAAGCCGACAGGGTTCGGGAAACACCATATATTTT. This gives the protein CARSRQGSGNTIYF.

V and J are TRBV6-5 and TRBJ1-2, with TRBD1 identical over 8 bases. J was trimmed by 3 bases and V by 6 bases; bases with no gene match: 6. Germline V gene sequence: CDR1 MNHEY, CDR2 SVGAGI. The CDR3 spans 14 residues. In DNA, the CDR3 is TGTGCCAGCAGACAGACAGGGGAGGACTATGGCTACACCTTC. Encoded protein: CASRQTGEDYGYTF.

The V call is TRBV3-1 (or the pseudogene TRBV3-2), the J call TRBJ2-7, with 7 bases lining up with TRBD1. The CDR3 sequence is 15 residues long. Germline V gives CDR1 LGHDT, CDR2 YNNKEL (reference sequence). With 1 base clipped from V and 6 bases from J, the junction kept 9 bases outside the gene matches. CDR3 in DNA: TGTGCCAGCAGCCAAGCAATGACAGGGAGTCTCGAGCAGTACTTC. Its protein product is CASSQAMTGSLEQYF.

The gene calls are TRBV19 and TRBJ1-3, with TRBD1 matching 10 bases. CDR3 length equals 14 residues. In germline, CDR1 is LNHDA, CDR2 SQIVND (reference sequence). Losses at the gene ends were 11 bases for V and 2 bases for J; bases not matched to a gene: 6. CDR3 loop: CAAGTGETGNTIYF. The DNA of the CDR3 is TGTGCCGCCGGGACAGGGGAGACTGGAAACACCATATATTTT. Full variable domain (rest looked up from reference TRBV19 and TRBJ1-3): DGGITQSPKYLFRKEGQNVTLSCEQNLNHDAMYWYRQDPGQGLRLIYYSQIVNDFQKGDIAEGYSVSREKKESFPLTVTSAQKNPTAFYLCAAGTGETGNTIYFGEGSWLTVV.

The chain carries TRBV12-3 or TRBV12-4 and TRBJ1-1; D gene unclear. Trimming took 5 bases from V and 1 from J, leaving 8 bases between them. This CDR3 has 13 residues. The CDR3 reads CASSREANTEAFF. DNA of the CDR3: TGTGCCAGCAGTCGGGAGGCGAACACTGAAGCTTTCTTT.